This TCR beta chain was retrieved from a study of T cells after yellow fever vaccination. TCRdb reanalysed the 5' RACE reads using MiXCR and keeps one entry per CDR3 protein. The data show roughly 74,000 distinct CDR3 sequences, around 6.5% seen once. This clonotype was sampled from a man between 18 and 29 years old who received the YFV17D yellow fever vaccine. The sequenced sample was CD8+ T cells sorted from PBMCs, obtained 5 days after the first yellow fever vaccination.

The CDR3 protein is CASSRQGYPGANVLTF. CDR3 bases: TGTGCCAGCAGCCGACAGGGGTACCCTGGGGCCAACGTCCTGACTTTC. The chain uses TRBV7-3 and TRBJ2-6; 8 nucleotides line up with TRBD1. The CDR3 runs to 16 residues. V shed 5 bases and J 2 bases; nucleotides not matched to a gene: 5. Germline V gene lookup returns CDR1 SGHTA and CDR2 FQGTGA.